The 21 T cell receptor beta chains given below trace back to one sample, sequenced in a study of shared clonotypes between healthy human individuals. The repertoire was sequenced with immunoSEQ multiplex PCR; TCRdb's copy has only in-frame clones and lacks some. The sample holds 1.5 million to 1.9 million clones, around 98% seen once. Sequenced input: naive CD4+ T cells sorted from blood. Subset here: CD45RA+ positively selected. Source of these receptors: a young man in good health.

The chain couples TRBV5-4 to TRBJ2-5; D is unclear. The germline V gene encodes CDR1 SGHNT and CDR2 YYREEE (reference sequence). Trimming removed 4 bases at V and 0 bases at J, with 4 bases between. This CDR3 is built from 12 residues. The CDR3 DNA reads TGTGCCAGCAGCGCCCACCAAGAGACCCAGTACTTC. This encodes CASSAHQETQYF.

The chain employs TRBV9 and TRBJ2-1; 7 positions agree with TRBD2. V lost 0 bases to trimming and J lost 7 bases; unmatched junction nucleotides: 10. Germline lookup yields CDR1 SGDLS and CDR2 YYNGEE. This CDR3 has 16 amino acids. The CDR3 region is CASSVGAGAGRNEQFF. CDR3 bases: TGTGCCAGCAGCGTAGGGGCGGGAGCTGGTAGGAATGAGCAGTTCTTC. Full variable domain (missing parts from reference TRBV9 and TRBJ2-1): DSGVTQTPKHLITATGQRVTLRCSPRSGDLSVYWYQQSLDQGLQFLIQYYNGEERAKGNILERFSAQQFPDLHSELNLSSLELGDSALYFCASSVGAGAGRNEQFFGPGTRLTVL.

The chain uses TRBV27 and TRBJ2-1; 8 bases line up with TRBD2. Looked up from germline, CDR1 is MNHEY and CDR2 is SMNVEV (reference sequence). This CDR3 comprises 16 residues. V lost 6 bases to trimming and J lost 5 bases; unmatched junction nucleotides: 12. CDR3 nucleotides: TGTGCCAGCAGAGGTCAGGCTAGCGGGTTCCACAATGAGCAGTTCTTC. Translation gives CASRGQASGFHNEQFF.

This chain links TRBV2 with TRBJ2-1; 7 bases line up with TRBD1. This CDR3 is 14 amino acids long. Germline values: CDR1 SNHLY, CDR2 FYNNEI. V trimming: 8 bases; J trimming: 4 bases; junction bases outside the gene matches: 8. In DNA, the CDR3 is TGTGCCAGCTATCAGGGGGTCTCATACAATGAGCAGTTCTTC. This codes for CASYQGVSYNEQFF.

The chain employs TRBV28 and TRBJ2-1, with 11 bases that match TRBD2. V trimming: 8 bases; J trimming: 1 base; junction bases outside the gene matches: 1. CDR3 length: 14 amino acids. Looked up from germline, CDR1 is MDHEN and CDR2 is SYDVKM. DNA for the CDR3: TGTGCCAGCCGGACTAGCGGGTCCTACAATGAGCAGTTCTTC. Amino acid sequence: CASRTSGSYNEQFF.

The V and J genes are TRBV4-3 and TRBJ1-4; 11 nucleotides align to TRBD1. V was pared by 4 bases and J by 7 bases, with 11 bases of the junction left unmatched. This CDR3 comprises 17 residues. Germline V lookup: CDR1 LGHNA, CDR2 YSLEER. The CDR3 loop is CASSRKGQGARSEKLFF. The DNA for the CDR3 is TGCGCCAGCAGCCGAAAAGGACAGGGGGCGCGGAGTGAAAAACTGTTTTTT.

The gene calls are TRBV28 and TRBJ2-7; weak D call: TRBD2 (6 bases). V gave up 4 bases and J gave up 0 bases, with 16 bases separating them. This CDR3 is built from 16 residues. Looked up from germline, CDR1 is MDHEN and CDR2 is SYDVKM. CDR3: CASSSPGYGSSYEQYF. The CDR3 coding sequence is TGTGCCAGCAGTTCCCCAGGGTACGGGAGCTCCTACGAGCAGTACTTC.

The chain is built from TRBV28 and TRBJ1-5; TRBD1 agrees at 10 bases. The germline V gene has CDR1 MDHEN and CDR2 SYDVKM. The CDR3 runs 20 residues. V dropped 0 bases and J dropped 1; count of bases not matched to a gene: 12. CDR3 amino acids: CASSLWGQGIGGDSNQPQHF. The CDR3 DNA sequence: TGTGCCAGCAGTTTATGGGGACAGGGGATTGGAGGGGACAGCAATCAGCCCCAGCATTTT.

The CDR3 bases are TGTGCCAGCTGCTGGGAGCGCACAGATACGCAGTATTTT. It specifies CASCWERTDTQYF. The chain recombines TRBV6-1 with TRBJ2-3, with D possibly being TRBD2 (5 bases). The CDR3 runs to 13 residues. From germline, CDR1 is MNHNS and CDR2 SASEGT. V was clipped by 8 bases and J by 1 base, with 10 bases between them.

The gene calls are TRBV27 and TRBJ2-7, with 11 bases identical to TRBD2. The CDR3 has 14 residues. The V and J ends lost 5 bases and 3 bases, in that order; junction bases with no gene match: 3. CDR1 MNHEY and CDR2 SMNVEV come from the germline V gene (reference sequence). The CDR3 bases are TGTGCCAGCAGTGGCACTAGCGGGAGCTACGAGCAGTACTTC. It yields the protein CASSGTSGSYEQYF.

CDR3 amino acids: CASSTASGSAHEQYF. In nucleotides, the CDR3 is TGTGCCAGTAGTACCGCTAGCGGGAGCGCTCACGAGCAGTACTTC. This chain uses TRBV19 with TRBJ2-7; TRBD2 matches 10 bases. The CDR3 runs 15 residues. V trimming: 4 bases; J trimming: 5 bases; junction bases outside the gene matches: 8. Per the germline V gene, CDR1 is LNHDA and CDR2 is SQIVND (reference sequence).

CDR3 sequence: CASSPSSGSLYNEQFF. For the CDR3, the DNA is TGTGCCAGCTCACCAAGTAGCGGGAGCCTGTACAATGAGCAGTTCTTC. The chain has TRBV18 and TRBJ2-1; 9 nucleotides match TRBD2. This CDR3 has 16 residues. Losses at the gene ends were 2 bases for V and 4 bases for J; bases not matched to a gene: 6. CDR1 is KGHSH, CDR2 LQKENI, per germline.

On this clone itself: The same CDR3 is also encoded by other DNA sequences in this sample. The CDR3 coding sequence is TGTGCCAGCAGTTTAATCGGCTCCTACGAGCAGTACTTC. Protein sequence: CASSLIGSYEQYF. The V call is TRBV27, the J call TRBJ2-7, with D unclear. The length of the CDR3 is 13 residues. Per the germline V gene, CDR1 is MNHEY and CDR2 is SMNVEV (reference sequence). With 2 bases removed from V and 0 bases from J, the gap between germline ends came to 5 bases.

The chain recombines TRBV28 with TRBJ2-3, with 11 bases aligning to TRBD2. CDR1 and CDR2 from the germline V gene are MDHEN and SYDVKM. With V trimmed by 6 bases and J by 10 bases, 6 bases remained unmatched. The CDR3 loop spans 13 amino acids. The CDR3 here is CASRPTSGRSQYF. The DNA of the CDR3 is TGTGCCAGCAGACCCACTAGCGGGAGATCGCAGTATTTT. The full variable domain, its missing parts supplied by reference TRBV28 and TRBJ2-3, is DVKVTQSSRYLVKRTGEKVFLECVQDMDHENMFWYRQDPGLGLRLIYFSYDVKMKEKGDIPEGYSVSREKKERFSLILESASTNQTSMYLCASRPTSGRSQYFGPGTRLTVL.

CDR3 in amino acids: CASSPRIQFRDRPYEQYF. DNA of the CDR3: TGTGCCAGCTCACCAAGAATTCAATTCCGGGACAGACCCTACGAGCAGTACTTC. The chain couples TRBV18 to TRBJ2-7; TRBD1 matches at 7 bases. Unmatched junction bases numbered 15, after V lost 2 bases and J lost 2 bases. Germline CDR1 reads KGHSH; CDR2 reads LQKENI. This CDR3 has 18 amino acids. The full variable domain, in which reference TRBV18 and TRBJ2-7 provide the parts outside the CDR3, is NAGVMQNPRHLVRRRGQEARLRCSPMKGHSHVYWYRQLPEEGLKFMVYLQKENIIDESGMPKERFSAEFPKEGPSILRIQQVVRGDSAAYFCASSPRIQFRDRPYEQYFGPGTRLTVT.

The gene calls are TRBV29-1 and TRBJ2-1; the match to TRBD2 covers 13 bases. With 8 bases clipped from V and 6 bases from J, the junction kept 7 bases outside the gene matches. Germline CDR1 and CDR2: SQVTM and ANQGSEA. The CDR3 covers 14 residues. For the CDR3, the DNA is TGCAGCATTGCGACTAGCGGGAGGCCCAATGAGCAGTTCTTC. Translated: CSIATSGRPNEQFF.

This chain connects TRBV6-5 to TRBJ2-3, with TRBD1 identical over 8 bases. From germline, CDR1 is MNHEY and CDR2 SVGAGI. CDR3 length: 14 amino acids. After removal of 6 bases from V and 0 bases from J, the junction contained 2 bases not matched to a gene. The chain's CDR3 is CASRRTGSTDTQYF. In DNA, the CDR3 is TGTGCCAGCAGGCGGACAGGGAGCACAGATACGCAGTATTTT.

The chain is built from TRBV5-1 and TRBJ2-1, with D hard to call. In germline, CDR1 is SGHRS, CDR2 YFSETQ. Trimming shortened V by 2 bases and J by 8 bases, and 17 bases separated the two germline ends. There are 15 residues in the CDR3. The CDR3 spells CASSFQVGHGDEQFF. The CDR3 coding sequence is TGCGCCAGCAGCTTCCAAGTTGGGCATGGGGATGAGCAGTTCTTC.

The J gene is TRBJ1-4, the V gene TRBV5-6, with D possibly matching TRBD1 (5 bases). CDR3 length: 14 amino acids. V was cut by 0 bases and J by 6 bases, with 9 bases left in between. From germline, CDR1 is SGHDT and CDR2 YYEEEE. The CDR3 region is CASSLGPRDEKLFF. CDR3 nucleotide sequence: TGTGCCAGCAGCTTGGGCCCCAGGGATGAAAAACTGTTTTTT.

This clone was seen only once. V and J are TRBV28 and TRBJ1-5, with D unclear. Trimming took 3 bases from V and 9 from J, leaving 15 bases between them. The V gene's germline CDR1 is MDHEN and CDR2 SYDVKM. The CDR3 covers 14 residues. CDR3 loop: CASSFGGRIWPQHF. The DNA of the CDR3 is TGTGCCAGCAGTTTCGGTGGGCGGATTTGGCCCCAGCATTTT.

This sequence joins TRBV2 and TRBJ2-3, with TRBD1 matching 8 bases. Trimming at V came to 4 bases and at J to 6 bases, leaving 9 bases not matched to a gene. The V gene's germline CDR1 is SNHLY and CDR2 FYNNEI. CDR3 length: 15 amino acids. CDR3 protein: CASSAVTGEGDTQYF. The DNA for the CDR3 is TGTGCCAGCAGTGCGGTGACAGGGGAAGGGGATACGCAGTATTTT.